This T cell receptor (beta chain) was sequenced during a study of T cells in localized non-small cell lung cancer. Concerning this clone itself: Its target is unknown.

The data were produced by immunoSEQ multiplex PCR, yet TCRdb's version contains in-frame clones alone and is incomplete. This sample carries approximately 21,000 clones, roughly 86% of them seen once, and the ten largest clones take under 30%. CDR3 size: 17 residues. Trimming removed 1 base from V and 3 bases from J; junction bases left unmatched: 7. The germline V gene has CDR1 SGHTA and CDR2 FQGNSA. Overall study results and limits: Adjacent uninvolved lung tissue had the highest T cell clonality, exceeding tumor. Because only a single region of the tumor was sequenced, heterogeneity remains possible. Higher blood T cell density went with longer overall survival.

The TCR sequence derives from a male donor at least 60 years old with stage II lung adenocarcinoma. The chain has TRBV7-2 and TRBJ2-1, with 9 bases that match TRBD2. The source material was peripheral blood mononuclear cells, sampled before any cancer treatment. The CDR3 protein is CASSLVGTSSGYNEQFF. The CDR3 bases are TGTGCCAGCAGCTTAGTTGGGACTAGCTCGGGCTACAATGAGCAGTTCTTC. Full variable domain (rest looked up from reference TRBV7-2 and TRBJ2-1): GAGVSQSPSNKVTEKGKDVELRCDPISGHTALYWYRQSLGQGLEFLIYFQGNSAPDKSGLPSDRFSAERTGGSVSTLTIQRTQQEDSAVYLCASSLVGTSSGYNEQFFGPGTRLTVL.